Each of the 26 T cell receptor beta chains below was sequenced from the same sample in a study of blood T cells in healthy people across ages. The authors ran a second PCR of 7 to 11 cycles using a sample-barcoded 5' primer and a J-beta primer mix. TCRdb re-called the 5' RACE reads with MiXCR, one entry per CDR3 protein. The sample holds fewer than 2,000,000 distinct CDR3 sequences, approximately 39% seen once. The sample was blood. These TCRs come from a human donor in good health.

V is TRBV12-3 or TRBV12-4 and J is TRBJ1-5; D perhaps matches TRBD1 (6 bases). V lost 5 bases, J lost 15 bases, and 17 bases lay in between. This CDR3 is 12 amino acids long. The CDR3 DNA follows: TGTGCCAGCAGTAACCGACAGGAGACGCGGCATTTT. Protein sequence: CASSNRQETRHF.

On this clonotype itself: The CDR3 does not close with the conserved phenylalanine or tryptophan, likely indicating a read error. The genes are TRBV20-1 and TRBJ2-7; 9 bases are shared with TRBD1. The CDR3 sequence is 14 residues long. Germline V gives CDR1 DFQATT, CDR2 SNEGSKA (reference sequence). V lost 6 bases, J lost 4 bases, and 10 bases stayed unmatched. The CDR3 DNA reads TGCAGTGCCCAACAGGGGGCCTCTCAATACGAGCAGTACTTG. Encoded protein: CSAQQGASQYEQYL.

Turning to this clonotype: This may come from a read error, since a much larger clone is one base off. This chain connects TRBV5-5 to TRBJ1-5; no definite D call. CDR3 length: 15 amino acids. With 0 bases removed from V and 0 bases from J, the gap between germline ends came to 7 bases. Germline values: CDR1 SGHKS, CDR2 YYEKEE (reference sequence). The CDR3 protein is CASSLGENSNQPQHF. The CDR3 coding sequence is TGTGCCAGCAGCTTGGGAGAAAATAGCAATCAGCCCCAGCATTTT.

The table lists this clonotype with a count of one. A junction boundary mismatches the germline segment, possibly from a read error. The chain links TRBV7-8 to TRBJ1-2; D may be TRBD1 (6 bases). Germline V gene data show CDR1 as SGHVS and CDR2 as FQNEAQ. This CDR3 spans 13 amino acids. CDR3: CASSSGQLYGHTF. The CDR3 DNA follows: TGTGCCAGCAGCTCCGGACAGCTCTATGGCCACACCTTC.

This chain uses TRBV20-1 with TRBJ1-1; D unclear. Looked up from germline, CDR1 is DFQATT and CDR2 is SNEGSKA (reference sequence). The CDR3 is made up of 14 amino acids. V lost 0 bases, J lost 1 base, and 9 bases lay in between. The CDR3 DNA reads TGCAGTGCTAGAGAGGGGAGCGGGAACACTGAAGCTTTCTTT. The encoded protein is CSAREGSGNTEAFF.

The chain joins TRBV5-4 to TRBJ2-1; a possible D gene is TRBD2 (6 bases). V was shortened by 1 base and J by 10 bases, with 18 bases between the two germline ends. Looked up from germline, CDR1 is SGHNT and CDR2 is YYREEE (reference sequence). CDR3 length: 15 amino acids. The CDR3 nucleotides are TGTGCCAGCAGCTTGATTCACGGGGGAAGTGGAGAGCAGTTCTTC. Translating it yields CASSLIHGGSGEQFF.

This clonotype showed up many times. The V gene is TRBV6-5, the J gene TRBJ2-4; 9 bases are shared with TRBD1. The end of the DNA fits TRBJ2-7 better, so the J call may be wrong. This CDR3 contains 12 residues. Germline loops: CDR1 MNHEY, CDR2 SVGAGI. The CDR3: CASSRDRDEQYF. CDR3 nucleotide sequence: TGTGCCAGCAGCCGGGACAGGGACGAGCAGTACTTC.

The chain couples TRBV2 to TRBJ1-1, with a weak D call TRBD1 (5 bases). Germline CDR1 SNHLY, CDR2 FYNNEI. This CDR3 has 13 amino acids. V was shortened by 8 bases and J by 3 bases, with 13 bases between the two germline ends. CDR3 in amino acids: CASGRQTYTEAFF. In nucleotides, the CDR3 is TGTGCCAGCGGTCGACAGACCTACACTGAAGCTTTCTTT.

The V and J genes are TRBV20-1 and TRBJ1-2; weak D call: TRBD1 (5 bases). V was clipped by 6 bases and J by 2 bases, with 16 bases between them. CDR1 and CDR2 from the germline V gene are DFQATT and SNEGSKA (reference sequence). This CDR3 is 14 amino acids long. The DNA for the CDR3 is TGCAGTGCGAGGAGGGGCAGCCTGAACTATGGCTACACCTTC. Protein sequence: CSARRGSLNYGYTF.

This clonotype has ten or more counts. The V and J genes are TRBV20-1 and TRBJ2-7; 8 bases line up with TRBD1. The CDR3 runs to 12 residues. V shed 3 bases, J shed 5 bases, and the junction held 3 bases outside the gene matches. The germline V gene has CDR1 DFQATT and CDR2 SNEGSKA (reference sequence). CDR3 protein: CSARGQVNEQYF. In DNA form, the CDR3 reads TGCAGTGCTAGGGGACAGGTAAACGAGCAGTACTTC.

This clonotype came up a few times. The genes are TRBV7-9 and TRBJ2-1; TRBD2 matches 10 bases. The end of the DNA is better explained by TRBJ2-7, so the J call may be wrong. Germline V gene sequence: CDR1 SEHNR, CDR2 FQNEAQ (reference sequence). The CDR3 has 14 residues. The CDR3: CASTSGLARWEQYF. The CDR3 nucleotides read TGTGCCAGCACCTCGGGACTAGCGCGGTGGGAGCAGTACTTC.

This clonotype came up once. This chain links TRBV29-1 with TRBJ2-3; no clear D. Looked up from germline, CDR1 is SQVTM and CDR2 is ANQGSEA. Trimming left V 7 bases short and J 4 bases short, with 18 bases between. The CDR3 spans 14 residues. Here the CDR3 reads CSADVKLSSDTQYF. CDR3 in DNA: TGCAGCGCCGACGTTAAGCTCTCGTCAGATACGCAGTATTTT.

This chain links TRBV7-2 with TRBJ2-2, with no clear D. Looked up from germline, CDR1 is SGHTA and CDR2 is FQGNSA. Trimming took off 2 bases at V and 4 bases at J, with 14 bases between the two ends. CDR3 length: 16 amino acids. The CDR3 spells CASSLNAGRVTGELFF. The DNA for the CDR3 is TGTGCCAGCAGCTTAAACGCAGGACGTGTCACCGGGGAGCTGTTTTTT.

This clonotype was picked up many times. The chain links TRBV5-1 to TRBJ1-1; maybe TRBD1 (5 bases). Germline V gives CDR1 SGHRS, CDR2 YFSETQ. This CDR3 contains 14 residues. The V gene lost 0 bases and the J gene lost 0 bases, with 6 bases spanning the gap. The CDR3 loop is CASSLDRMNTEAFF. CDR3 in DNA: TGCGCCAGCAGCTTGGACAGGATGAACACTGAAGCTTTCTTT. Full variable domain (missing parts from reference TRBV5-1 and TRBJ1-1): KAGVTQTPRYLIKTRGQQVTLSCSPISGHRSVSWYQQTPGQGLQFLFEYFSETQRNKGNFPGRFSGRQFSNSRSEMNVSTLELGDSALYLCASSLDRMNTEAFFGQGTRLTVV.

This clonotype showed up just a few times. This chain connects TRBV7-2 to TRBJ2-5; 7 bases align to TRBD1. The germline gives CDR1 SGHTA, CDR2 FQGNSA. The CDR3 is 14 amino acids. Losses at the gene ends were 5 bases for V and 4 bases for J; bases not matched to a gene: 7. The CDR3 reads CASSPDRFGETQYF. The CDR3 nucleotides are TGTGCCAGCAGCCCGGACAGGTTCGGAGAGACCCAGTACTTC.

J is TRBJ2-1 and V is TRBV20-1; possibly TRBD1 or TRBD2 for D (6 bases each). V was clipped by 3 bases and J by 2 bases, with 23 bases between them. The CDR3 runs to 18 residues. Germline V gene data show CDR1 as DFQATT and CDR2 as SNEGSKA (reference sequence). DNA of the CDR3: TGCAGTGCTAGTGACGTCACGGGGGCCCTTTGGGCCTACAATGAGCAGTTCTTC. This gives the protein CSASDVTGALWAYNEQFF.

V gene TRBV29-1 combines with J gene TRBJ1-1, with TRBD1 matching over 8 bases. This CDR3 is 13 amino acids long. Losses at the gene ends were 1 base for V and 4 bases for J; bases not matched to a gene: 2. CDR1 is SQVTM and CDR2 is ANQGSEA in the germline V gene. In DNA form, the CDR3 reads TGCAGCGTTGAAGTCAGGGGGCTCACTGAAGCTTTCTTT. Its protein product is CSVEVRGLTEAFF.

This clonotype was detected only a few times. The CDR3 DNA follows: TGTGCCAGCAGCCAAGATGCACTCATATATGGCTACACCTTC. It is translated as CASSQDALIYGYTF. The genes are TRBV3-1 and TRBJ1-2; D remains unclear. This CDR3 contains 14 residues. Germline V CDR1 and CDR2: LGHDT, YNNKEL (reference sequence). Trimming removed 0 bases at V and 5 bases at J, with 10 bases between.

This sequence joins TRBV5-6 and TRBJ2-7; D is unresolved. V gave up 3 bases and J gave up 1 base, with 26 bases separating them. Germline-derived CDR1 and CDR2 are SGHDT and YYEEEE. The length of the CDR3 is 19 residues. CDR3 residues: CASSSTLWAHGGPSYEQYF. Here the CDR3 DNA reads TGTGCCAGCAGCTCTACATTGTGGGCCCACGGTGGGCCATCCTACGAGCAGTACTTC.

This clonotype was found many times. This chain links TRBV7-8 with TRBJ2-1; 8 bases fit TRBD2. V was clipped by 2 bases and J by 3 bases; unmatched bases: 6. This CDR3 spans 16 amino acids. Germline CDR1 SGHVS, CDR2 FQNEAQ. CDR3 region: CASSLLAGGVYNEQFF. CDR3 DNA: TGTGCCAGCAGCTTATTAGCCGGGGGGGTCTACAATGAGCAGTTCTTC. Combining the CDR3 with reference TRBV7-8 and TRBJ2-1 gives the whole variable domain GAGVSQSPRYKVAKRGQDVALRCDPISGHVSLFWYQQALGQGPEFLTYFQNEAQLDKSGLPSDRFFAERPEGSVSTLKIQRTQQEDSAVYLCASSLLAGGVYNEQFFGPGTRLTVL.

This rearrangement joins TRBV5-6 to TRBJ2-4; 11 nucleotides line up with TRBD1. Per germline, CDR1 SGHDT and CDR2 YYEEEE. After removal of 4 bases from V and 5 bases from J, the junction contained 2 bases not matched to a gene. The CDR3 length is 14 residues. The CDR3 DNA follows: TGTGCCAGCAGCAAGGACAGGGGGCAAAACATTCAGTACTTC. Protein: CASSKDRGQNIQYF.

This rearrangement joins TRBV7-9 to TRBJ2-3, with 11 positions matching TRBD2. The germline V gene encodes CDR1 SEHNR and CDR2 FQNEAQ (reference sequence). The length of the CDR3 is 14 residues. The V gene end was trimmed by 5 bases and the J gene end by 5 bases; junction bases not matched to a gene: 3. The chain's CDR3 is CASSRLAGLDTQYF. In nucleotides, the CDR3 is TGTGCCAGCAGCCGACTAGCGGGGTTAGATACGCAGTATTTT.

The rearrangement links TRBV20-1 to TRBJ2-1; D is unclear. V was pared by 3 bases and J by 4 bases, with 10 bases between. The CDR3 is made up of 13 amino acids. Looked up from germline, CDR1 is DFQATT and CDR2 is SNEGSKA (reference sequence). DNA of the CDR3: TGCAGTGCTAGTGGCGGACGTTACAATGAGCAGTTCTTC. As protein: CSASGGRYNEQFF.

The genes are TRBV4-3 and TRBJ2-2, with 9 bases aligning to TRBD2. The CDR3 spans 16 residues. Trimming cost V 1 base and J 1 base; bases outside gene matches: 1. CDR1 and CDR2 (germline): LGHNA, YSLEER. CDR3 DNA sequence: TGCGCCAGCAGCCAAGGTAGCGGGAGGAACACCGGGGAGCTGTTTTTT. Amino acid sequence: CASSQGSGRNTGELFF.

The chain is built from TRBV20-1 and TRBJ1-1, with a tentative D call TRBD1 (5 bases). This CDR3 spans 13 amino acids. V dropped 2 bases and J dropped 5 bases, with 12 bases sitting between them. Looked up from germline, CDR1 is DFQATT and CDR2 is SNEGSKA (reference sequence). CDR3 protein: CSARLRGGTEAFF. CDR3 nucleotide sequence: TGCAGTGCTAGACTAAGGGGTGGAACTGAAGCTTTCTTT.

This chain joins TRBV7-2 and TRBJ2-5; D possibly uses TRBD1 or TRBD2 (6 bases each). V was trimmed by 5 bases and J by 5 bases, leaving 21 bases between them. The CDR3 covers 16 residues. Germline assignment: CDR1 SGHTA and CDR2 FQGNSA. CDR3 DNA: TGTGCCAGCAGCCTCTACGGGGGCTTAGGGAGGGAGACCCAGTACTTC. It yields the protein CASSLYGGLGRETQYF.